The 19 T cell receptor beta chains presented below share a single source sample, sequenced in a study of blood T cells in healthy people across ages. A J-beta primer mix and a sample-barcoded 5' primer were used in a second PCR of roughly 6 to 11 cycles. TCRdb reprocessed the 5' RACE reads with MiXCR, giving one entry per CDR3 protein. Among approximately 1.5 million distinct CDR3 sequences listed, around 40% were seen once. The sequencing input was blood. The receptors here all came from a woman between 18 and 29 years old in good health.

Here the CDR3 DNA reads TGTGCCAGCAGTTTACGCCCGCCCGGACAGATACACGAGCAGTACTTC. Translation gives CASSLRPPGQIHEQYF. The chain links TRBV27 to TRBJ2-7; tentative D call: TRBD1 (6 bases). CDR3 length: 16 amino acids. Trimming shortened V by 2 bases and J by 5 bases, and 19 bases separated the two germline ends. CDR1 is MNHEY, CDR2 SMNVEV, per germline (reference sequence).

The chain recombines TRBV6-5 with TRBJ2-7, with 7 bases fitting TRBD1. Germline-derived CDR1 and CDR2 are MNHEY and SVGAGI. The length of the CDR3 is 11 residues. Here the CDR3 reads CVTGSSYEQYF. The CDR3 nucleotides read TGTGTGACAGGGAGCTCCTACGAGCAGTACTTC.

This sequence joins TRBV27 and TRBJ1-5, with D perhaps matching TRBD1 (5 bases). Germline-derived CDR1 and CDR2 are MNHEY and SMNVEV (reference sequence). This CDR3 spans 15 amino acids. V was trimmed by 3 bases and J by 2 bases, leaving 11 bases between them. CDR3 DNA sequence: TGTGCCAGCAGTTTGTGGGGAGGGGGCAATCAGCCCCAGCATTTT. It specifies CASSLWGGGNQPQHF.

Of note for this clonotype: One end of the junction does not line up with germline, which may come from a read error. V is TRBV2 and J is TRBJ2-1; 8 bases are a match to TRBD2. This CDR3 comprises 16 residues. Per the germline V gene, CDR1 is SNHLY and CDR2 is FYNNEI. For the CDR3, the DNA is TGTGCCAGCAGTGAACCAGCGGGGGCCACCTACAATGGGCAGTTCTTC. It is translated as CASSEPAGATYNGQFF.

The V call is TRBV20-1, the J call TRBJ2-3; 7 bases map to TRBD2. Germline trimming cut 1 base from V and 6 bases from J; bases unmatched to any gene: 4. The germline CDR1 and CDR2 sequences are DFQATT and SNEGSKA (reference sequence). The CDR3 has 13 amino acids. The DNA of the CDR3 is TGCAGTGCTAGAGCGGGAGGTTTGGATACGCAGTATTTT. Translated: CSARAGGLDTQYF.

CDR3 protein: CSVPQRGVTDTQYF. Written as DNA, the CDR3 is TGCAGTGTGCCGCAGCGGGGGGTCACAGATACGCAGTATTTT. The chain has TRBV20-1 and TRBJ2-3; the match to TRBD2 covers 9 bases. The junction had 7 bases not matched to a gene; V was cut back by 7 bases and J by 2 bases. Germline CDR1 reads DFQATT; CDR2 reads SNEGSKA (reference sequence). The CDR3 totals 14 residues.

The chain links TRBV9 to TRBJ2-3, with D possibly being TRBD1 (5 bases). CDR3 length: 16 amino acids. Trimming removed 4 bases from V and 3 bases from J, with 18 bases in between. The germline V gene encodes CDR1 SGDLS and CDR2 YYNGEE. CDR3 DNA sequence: TGTGCCAGCAGCATCCCAAGGGGCAAGGTAACAGATACGCAGTATTTT. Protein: CASSIPRGKVTDTQYF.

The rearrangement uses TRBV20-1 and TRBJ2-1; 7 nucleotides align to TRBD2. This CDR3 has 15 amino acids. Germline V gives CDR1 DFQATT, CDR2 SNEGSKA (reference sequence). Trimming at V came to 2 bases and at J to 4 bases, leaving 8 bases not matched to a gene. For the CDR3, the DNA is TGCAGTGCTAGAATACCGGGACTAAAATACAATGAGCAGTTCTTC. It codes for CSARIPGLKYNEQFF.

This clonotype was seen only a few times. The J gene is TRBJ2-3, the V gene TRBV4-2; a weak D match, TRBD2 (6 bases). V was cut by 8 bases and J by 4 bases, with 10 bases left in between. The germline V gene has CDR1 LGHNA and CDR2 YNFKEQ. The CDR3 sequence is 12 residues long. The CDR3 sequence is CASRGLSDTQYF. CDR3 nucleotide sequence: TGTGCCAGCCGGGGGTTATCAGATACGCAGTATTTT.

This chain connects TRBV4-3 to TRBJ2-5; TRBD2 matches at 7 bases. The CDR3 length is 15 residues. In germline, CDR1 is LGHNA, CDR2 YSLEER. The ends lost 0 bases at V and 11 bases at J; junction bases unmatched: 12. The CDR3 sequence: CASSQDPSGPSGQYF. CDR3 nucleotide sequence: TGCGCCAGCAGCCAAGATCCTAGCGGCCCATCGGGGCAGTACTTC.

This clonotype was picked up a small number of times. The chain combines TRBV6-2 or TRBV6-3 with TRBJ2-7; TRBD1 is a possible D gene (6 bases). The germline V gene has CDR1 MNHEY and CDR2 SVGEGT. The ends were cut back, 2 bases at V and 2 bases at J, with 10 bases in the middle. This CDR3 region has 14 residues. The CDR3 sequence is CASSYATGTYEQYF. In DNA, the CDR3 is TGTGCCAGCAGTTACGCAACAGGGACCTACGAGCAGTACTTC.

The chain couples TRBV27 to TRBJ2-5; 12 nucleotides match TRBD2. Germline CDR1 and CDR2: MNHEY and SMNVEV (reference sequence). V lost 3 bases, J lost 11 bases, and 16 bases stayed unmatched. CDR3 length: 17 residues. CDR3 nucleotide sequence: TGTGCCAGCAGTTTTGTCCCGACTAGCGGGAGATTCTATGAGCAGTACTTC. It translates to CASSFVPTSGRFYEQYF.

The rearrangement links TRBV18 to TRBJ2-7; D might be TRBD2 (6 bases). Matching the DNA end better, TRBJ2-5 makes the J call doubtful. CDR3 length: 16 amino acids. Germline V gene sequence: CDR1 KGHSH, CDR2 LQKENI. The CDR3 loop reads CASSTARRDLQETQYF. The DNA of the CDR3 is TGTGCCAGCTCAACGGCCAGGAGGGACCTACAAGAGACCCAGTACTTC.

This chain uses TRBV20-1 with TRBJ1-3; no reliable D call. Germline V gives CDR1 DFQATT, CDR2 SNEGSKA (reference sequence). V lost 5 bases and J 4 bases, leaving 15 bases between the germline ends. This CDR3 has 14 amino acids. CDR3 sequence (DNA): TGCAGTGCTCGCGCCAGGCCGCAAGGAAACACCATATATTTT. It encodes CSARARPQGNTIYF.

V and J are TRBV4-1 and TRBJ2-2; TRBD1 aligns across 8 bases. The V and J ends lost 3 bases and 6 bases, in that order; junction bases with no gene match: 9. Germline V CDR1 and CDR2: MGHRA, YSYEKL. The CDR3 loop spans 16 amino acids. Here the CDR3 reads CASSQGLGRGPGELFF. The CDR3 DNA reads TGCGCCAGCAGCCAGGGCTTGGGCAGGGGGCCCGGGGAGCTGTTTTTT.

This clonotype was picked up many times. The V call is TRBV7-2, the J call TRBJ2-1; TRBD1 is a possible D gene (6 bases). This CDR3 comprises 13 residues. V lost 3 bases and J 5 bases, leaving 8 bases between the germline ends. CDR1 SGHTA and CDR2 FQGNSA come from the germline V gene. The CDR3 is CASSFYRDNEQFF. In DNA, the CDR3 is TGTGCCAGCAGCTTTTACAGGGACAATGAGCAGTTCTTC.

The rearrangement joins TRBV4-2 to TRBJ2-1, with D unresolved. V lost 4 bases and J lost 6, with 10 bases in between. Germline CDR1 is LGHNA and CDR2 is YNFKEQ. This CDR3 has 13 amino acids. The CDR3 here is CASSRDGRNEQFF. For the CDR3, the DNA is TGTGCCAGCAGCCGAGATGGGCGCAATGAGCAGTTCTTC.

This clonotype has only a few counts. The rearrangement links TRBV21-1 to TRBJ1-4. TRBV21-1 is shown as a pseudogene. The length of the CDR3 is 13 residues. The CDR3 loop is CASSKAHEEKLFF. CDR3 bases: TGTGCCAGCAGCAAAGCGCATGAGGAAAAACTGTTTTTT.

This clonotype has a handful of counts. CDR3 protein: CASTGTDPRYEQFF. CDR3 in DNA: TGTGCCAGCACAGGGACGGACCCACGCTATGAGCAGTTCTTC. The V gene is TRBV25-1, the J gene TRBJ2-1; the D call may be TRBD1 or TRBD2 (5 bases each). V lost 7 bases, J lost 8 bases, and 18 bases lay in between. Germline CDR1 reads MGHDK; CDR2 reads SYGVNS. The CDR3 contains 14 residues.